The 22 T cell receptor beta chains reported below all come from one sample, sequenced in a study of blood T cells in healthy people across ages. The second PCR ran about 6 to 12 cycles with a sample-barcoded 5' primer and J-beta primers. From the 5' RACE reads, TCRdb called clonotypes with MiXCR, one entry per CDR3 protein. The repertoire holds some 900,000 distinct CDR3 sequences, with around 48% as singletons. Sequencing was performed on blood. These receptors originate from a man aged 30 to 45 in good health.

With respect to this clonotype: Relative to the germline gene, one junction end is altered; a read error may explain this. J is TRBJ1-1 and V is TRBV29-1; unclear D gene. The CDR3 is 13 residues long. Germline CDR1 reads SQVTM; CDR2 reads ANQGSEA. The CDR3 loop reads CSVVVPPYTGAFF. In nucleotides, the CDR3 is TGCAGCGTTGTTGTGCCACCGTACACTGGAGCTTTCTTT.

V is TRBV10-3 and J is TRBJ2-5, with TRBD1 matching over 7 bases. V gave up 5 bases and J gave up 5 bases; unmatched junction bases: 8. CDR3 length: 14 amino acids. Looked up from germline, CDR1 is ENHRY and CDR2 is SYGVKD. CDR3 amino acids: CAISTKQGTETQYF. CDR3 nucleotides: TGTGCCATCAGTACAAAACAGGGGACGGAGACCCAGTACTTC.

The chain employs TRBV28 and TRBJ1-1; no firm D call. The germline CDR1 and CDR2 sequences are MDHEN and SYDVKM. CDR3 length equals 17 residues. With 2 bases removed from V and 0 bases from J, the gap between germline ends came to 16 bases. The CDR3 spells CASSLKRTSSLNTEAFF. The CDR3 DNA reads TGTGCCAGCAGTTTAAAGAGAACATCAAGTCTGAACACTGAAGCTTTCTTT.

V gene TRBV6-1 combines with J gene TRBJ2-1; 7 bases match TRBD1. V dropped 6 bases and J dropped 0; count of bases not matched to a gene: 11. Germline V gene data show CDR1 as MNHNS and CDR2 as SASEGT. CDR3 length: 17 residues. Here the CDR3 DNA reads TGTGCCAGCAGCCGATCGACAGGGCTCTCCTCCTACAATGAGCAGTTCTTC. Translated, it gives CASSRSTGLSSYNEQFF.

The J gene is TRBJ2-1, the V gene TRBV6-1; 8 bases are shared with TRBD2. CDR1 and CDR2 from the germline V gene are MNHNS and SASEGT. The CDR3 extends over 15 amino acids. V shed 2 bases, J shed 0 bases, and the junction held 0 bases outside the gene matches. The CDR3 coding sequence is TGTGCCAGCAGTGAACTAGCGGGCTCCTACAATGAGCAGTTCTTC. It translates to CASSELAGSYNEQFF.

The J gene is TRBJ2-7, the V gene TRBV6-5; D is uncertain. The V end was cut by 2 bases, the J end by 5 bases, with 10 bases between. Germline V gene data show CDR1 as MNHEY and CDR2 as SVGAGI. CDR3 length equals 13 residues. CDR3 nucleotides: TGTGCCAGCAGTTACGGCCATAAAAACGAGCAGTACTTC. Protein product: CASSYGHKNEQYF.

J is TRBJ1-1 and V is TRBV18; a possible D gene is TRBD1 (6 bases). The CDR3 loop spans 13 amino acids. Germline V CDR1 and CDR2: KGHSH, LQKENI. Trimming pared 6 bases from V and 5 bases from J, leaving 13 bases between. In DNA, the CDR3 is TGTGCCAGCTCGCCAGGGGTGGAGACTGAAGCTTTCTTT. Translating it yields CASSPGVETEAFF.

CDR3 bases: TGTGCCAGCAGTTTAAAGGGATGGGAGAACACTGAAGCTTTCTTT. Translated: CASSLKGWENTEAFF. The chain is built from TRBV27 and TRBJ1-1; D is ambiguous. Germline V lookup: CDR1 MNHEY, CDR2 SMNVEV (reference sequence). Trimming stripped 2 bases from V and 1 base from J, with 11 bases between. The CDR3 runs 15 residues.

V and J are TRBV6-5 and TRBJ2-2; 7 positions match TRBD1. This CDR3 contains 16 residues. Unmatched junction bases numbered 9, after V lost 2 bases and J lost 6 bases. The germline CDR1 and CDR2 sequences are MNHEY and SVGAGI. The CDR3 sequence is CASSYERQGPPGELFF. CDR3 in DNA: TGTGCCAGCAGTTACGAACGACAGGGACCCCCCGGGGAGCTGTTTTTT.

Here the CDR3 DNA reads TGCGCCAGCAGCTTGGACGGTGAAAATTCACCCCTCCACTTT. Its translation is CASSLDGENSPLHF. The chain has TRBV5-1 and TRBJ1-6, with D unclear. The CDR3 spans 14 residues. CDR1 and CDR2 (germline): SGHRS, YFSETQ. The germline V and J ends were trimmed by 0 bases and 7 bases, with 8 bases remaining between them.

This clonotype was seen ten or more times. The CDR3 DNA follows: TGTGCCAGCAGTTTATGGGACTATGGCTACACCTTC. It codes for CASSLWDYGYTF. This sequence joins TRBV12-3 or TRBV12-4 and TRBJ1-2; no definite D call. Trimming shortened V by 2 bases and J by 3 bases, and 4 bases separated the two germline ends. The CDR3 runs 12 residues.

This clonotype was seen just once. The chain joins TRBV7-6 to TRBJ2-2, with 9 bases that match TRBD2. Trimming cost V 3 bases and J 6 bases; bases outside gene matches: 2. Germline V gene data show CDR1 as SGHVS and CDR2 as FNYEAQ. CDR3 size: 14 residues. CDR3 sequence reads: CASSFSGGAGELFF. The CDR3, as DNA: TGTGCCAGCAGCTTTAGCGGGGGAGCCGGGGAGCTGTTTTTT.

The chain employs TRBV20-1 and TRBJ2-4; 7 bases match TRBD2. Looked up from germline, CDR1 is DFQATT and CDR2 is SNEGSKA (reference sequence). The CDR3 totals 14 residues. V trimming: 3 bases; J trimming: 13 bases; junction bases outside the gene matches: 15. This CDR3 reads CSASPPGRVAEQYF. The CDR3 DNA is TGCAGTGCTAGCCCCCCAGGGAGGGTTGCTGAGCAGTACTTC.

The chain joins TRBV12-3 or TRBV12-4 to TRBJ1-2; D possibly corresponds to TRBD1 (5 bases). The CDR3 totals 14 residues. The ends were cut back, 7 bases at V and 6 bases at J, with 18 bases in the middle. DNA of the CDR3: TGTGCCAGCATCCCCCACGGGACCGTGAATGGCTACACCTTC. It specifies CASIPHGTVNGYTF.

This clonotype has a handful of counts. This rearrangement joins TRBV9 to TRBJ2-7; 7 bases are shared with TRBD1. V lost 0 bases to trimming and J lost 3 bases; unmatched junction nucleotides: 6. Germline V CDR1 and CDR2: SGDLS, YYNGEE. CDR3 length: 15 amino acids. CDR3 residues: CASSVDGTVFYEQYF. As DNA, the CDR3 is TGTGCCAGCAGCGTAGACGGGACAGTGTTCTACGAGCAGTACTTC.

V is TRBV3-1 and J is TRBJ2-1; D remains ambiguous. V was clipped by 0 bases and J by 8 bases, with 11 bases between them. CDR3 length equals 14 residues. CDR1 and CDR2 (germline): LGHDT, YNNKEL (reference sequence). In DNA form, the CDR3 reads TGTGCCAGCAGCCAAGAGTTGGCATCCTATGAGCAGTTCTTC. Protein product: CASSQELASYEQFF.

In this sample, this clonotype turned up a few times. The genes are TRBV6-1 and TRBJ1-5; D might be TRBD1 (6 bases). Trimming left V 5 bases short and J 6 bases short, with 17 bases between. Germline assignment: CDR1 MNHNS and CDR2 SASEGT. This CDR3 spans 15 amino acids. The CDR3 loop is CASSTPRGAVQPQHF. In DNA form, the CDR3 reads TGTGCCAGCAGTACGCCCAGGGGTGCAGTTCAGCCCCAGCATTTT.

V usage is TRBV29-1 and J usage is TRBJ2-7; D is uncertain. The CDR3 contains 12 residues. Deletions cut 7 bases from V and 6 bases from J, with 16 bases between. Germline V gives CDR1 SQVTM, CDR2 ANQGSEA. The CDR3 sequence: CSALRGESEQYF. In DNA form, the CDR3 reads TGCAGCGCCCTTAGAGGAGAAAGCGAGCAGTACTTC.

The chain has TRBV27 and TRBJ2-7, with 11 bases that match TRBD1. The trim removed 8 bases at V and 2 bases at J, leaving 8 bases unmatched. The CDR3 length is 15 residues. From germline, CDR1 is MNHEY and CDR2 SMNVEV (reference sequence). The CDR3 DNA reads TGTGCCAGCGGAGGGATGGACAGGGGGCCCTACGAGCAGTACTTC. Its protein is CASGGMDRGPYEQYF.

The V call is TRBV24-1, the J call TRBJ2-5; D is possibly TRBD2 (5 bases). Germline V CDR1 and CDR2: KGHDR, SFDVKD. This CDR3 is built from 16 residues. V gave up 10 bases and J gave up 0 bases, with 20 bases separating them. The CDR3 is CATRPNRGSHQETQYF. CDR3 coding DNA: TGTGCCACTCGTCCCAACCGAGGGTCCCACCAAGAGACCCAGTACTTC.

This clonotype was seen once. The chain carries TRBV5-6 and TRBJ2-1, with a tentative D call TRBD2 (5 bases). The CDR3 loop spans 15 amino acids. V lost 4 bases and J lost 3, with 14 bases in between. Germline-derived CDR1 and CDR2 are SGHDT and YYEEEE. The CDR3 loop is CASSAERTDYNEQFF. The CDR3 DNA sequence: TGTGCCAGCAGCGCGGAGCGGACCGACTACAATGAGCAGTTCTTC. The full variable domain, completed using reference TRBV5-6 and TRBJ2-1, is DAGVTQSPTHLIKTRGQQVTLRCSPKSGHDTVSWYQQALGQGPQFIFQYYEEEERQRGNFPDRFSGHQFPNYSSELNVNALLLGDSALYLCASSAERTDYNEQFFGPGTRLTVL.

Only a few counts were recorded for this clonotype. This chain links TRBV12-3 or TRBV12-4 with TRBJ2-1, with 10 nucleotides matching TRBD2. Unmatched junction bases numbered 10, after V lost 6 bases and J lost 8 bases. This CDR3 region has 15 residues. The CDR3 loop reads CASSNPGLAIDEQFF. The CDR3 DNA follows: TGTGCCAGCAGCAACCCGGGACTAGCGATAGATGAGCAGTTCTTC.